A selection of T cell receptor beta chains follows, all from one sample in a study of cytomegalovirus exposure and HLA in healthy donors. Sequencing was performed with immunoSEQ multiplex PCR; in TCRdb, only in-frame clones are kept and a portion is missing. This sample has approximately 170,000 clones, with around 68% found just once. The sequenced sample was PBMCs. The receptors stem from a man aged 50 to 60 in good health and CMV-seronegative. Each CDR3 is given with its conserved first and last residue. A D gene is named only where the DNA matches it firmly. Only some rows state a clone size, as once, few, many or a class for expanded clones.

>TRBV11-2|NA|NA|TRBJ1-4
CASSHTEKLFF
TGTGCCAGCAGCCACACAGAAAAACTGTTTTTT
>TRBV11-2|NA|NA|TRBJ2-5
CASSWDRGETQYF
TGTGCCAGCAGCTGGGATCGAGGGGAGACCCAGTACTTC
>TRBV7-2|NA|NA|TRBJ1-5
CASSSIDNQPQHF
TGTGCCAGCAGCTCTATCGACAATCAGCCCCAGCATTTT
>TRBV23-1|NA|NA|TRBJ1-6
CASSRDTLDPPLHF
TGCGCCAGCAGCCGGGACACCCTTGACCCACCCCTCCACTTT
>TRBV10-1|few|TRBD2|TRBJ2-5
CASSEAGGLQETQYF
TGCGCCAGCAGTGAAGCGGGGGGCCTCCAAGAGACCCAGTACTTC
>TRBV9|once|TRBD2|TRBJ2-1
CASSVPLPLAGAVNEQFF
TGTGCCAGCAGCGTACCCCTCCCACTAGCGGGGGCCGTTAATGAGCAGTTCTTC
>TRBV27|NA|NA|TRBJ2-1
CASRLGIVGGVREQFF
TGTGCCAGCAGATTGGGGATCGTAGGGGGAGTTCGTGAGCAGTTCTTC
>TRBV10-2|NA|NA|TRBJ1-5
CASGGRGDGVQQPQHF
TGCGCCTCGGGGGGCCGAGGGGACGGGGTGCAACAGCCCCAGCATTTT
>TRBV4-1|NA|TRBD1|TRBJ2-7
CASSQEIRRGQEQYF
TGCGCCAGCAGCCAAGAGATTCGTAGGGGGCAGGAGCAGTACTTC
>TRBV7-9|NA|NA|TRBJ1-2
CASSQGNHGYTF
TGTGCCAGCAGCCAGGGTAATCATGGCTACACCTTC
>TRBV2|few|TRBD1|TRBJ1-1
CASTRGQVGNEAFF
TGTGCCAGCACCCGAGGACAGGTTGGAAATGAAGCTTTCTTT
>TRBV29-1|NA|TRBD1|TRBJ1-1
CSGTGGTEAFF
TGCAGCGGGACAGGAGGCACTGAAGCTTTCTTT
>TRBV5-1|NA|NA|TRBJ2-1
CASSLDGGGAYNEQFF
TGCGCCAGCAGCTTGGATGGCGGAGGGGCCTACAATGAGCAGTTCTTC
>TRBV11-2|NA|NA|TRBJ1-6
CASSLVSRIGSPLHF
TGTGCCAGCAGCTTAGTGTCCAGGATTGGTTCACCCCTCCACTTT
>TRBV4-1|NA|NA|TRBJ1-5
CASSRQGLPDQPQHF
TGCGCCAGCAGCCGCCAGGGCCTTCCGGATCAGCCCCAGCATTTT
>TRBV2|NA|NA|TRBJ1-1
CASTPGFDREGTEAFF
TGTGCCAGCACTCCGGGTTTTGATCGGGAGGGGACTGAAGCTTTCTTT
>TRBV7-2|NA|TRBD2|TRBJ2-3
CASSRRLAGEDTQYF
TGTGCCAGCAGCCGACGACTAGCGGGGGAAGATACGCAGTATTTT
>TRBV5-1|NA|TRBD1|TRBJ2-5
CASNRGGRETQYF
TGCGCCAGCAACAGGGGTGGGAGAGAGACCCAGTACTTC
>TRBV5-6|NA|NA|TRBJ1-3
CASSLRTAFSGNTIYF
TGTGCCAGCAGCTTGCGAACTGCATTCTCTGGAAACACCATATATTTT
>TRBV28|few|NA|TRBJ1-3
CASSSGGWGNTIYF
TGTGCCAGCAGCTCGGGAGGTTGGGGAAACACCATATATTTT
>TRBV19|NA|NA|TRBJ2-7
CASSQGTRSYEQYF
TGTGCCAGTAGTCAGGGTACCCGCTCCTACGAGCAGTACTTC
>TRBV19|NA|TRBD1|TRBJ1-5
CASSGQGKQPQHF
TGTGCCAGTTCAGGACAGGGTAAACAGCCCCAGCATTTT
>TRBV18|NA|TRBD2|TRBJ2-1
CASSPQTSGGGNEQFF
TGTGCCAGCTCACCACAGACTAGCGGGGGGGGCAATGAGCAGTTCTTC
>TRBV6-5|NA|NA|TRBJ2-7
CASAPQGLGYEQYF
TGTGCCAGCGCTCCTCAGGGGTTAGGCTACGAGCAGTACTTC
>TRBV5-8|once|TRBD1|TRBJ2-2
CASSLGDRRDTGELFF
TGTGCCAGCAGCTTGGGGGACAGGAGGGACACCGGGGAGCTGTTTTTT
>TRBV19|NA|TRBD1|TRBJ1-1
CASSSRTGNTEAFF
TGTGCCAGTAGTTCCCGGACAGGGAATACTGAAGCTTTCTTT
>TRBV27|NA|NA|TRBJ1-2
CASSLHEEALYGYTF
TGTGCCAGCAGTTTACATGAGGAAGCGCTCTATGGCTACACCTTC
>TRBV28|NA|NA|TRBJ1-5
CASSSRTYSNQPQHF
TGTGCCAGCAGTTCCCGCACTTATAGCAATCAGCCCCAGCATTTT
>TRBV5-1|NA|NA|TRBJ2-7
CASSLDGTSSYEQYF
TGCGCCAGCAGCTTGGACGGGACAAGCTCCTACGAGCAGTACTTC
>TRBV7-9|few|NA|TRBJ2-7
CASSYSGDPGYEQYF
TGTGCCAGCAGCTACTCAGGGGATCCCGGCTACGAGCAGTACTTC
>TRBV5-1|NA|TRBD2|TRBJ2-5
CASSPGQLAGGPQETQYF
TGCGCCAGCAGCCCGGGGCAACTAGCGGGGGGCCCCCAAGAGACCCAGTACTTC
>TRBV2|NA|TRBD1|TRBJ2-2
CASSEEPGQTNTGELFF
TGTGCCAGCAGTGAAGAACCGGGACAGACTAACACCGGGGAGCTGTTTTTT
>TRBV6-4|NA|NA|TRBJ2-1
CASSDQGGVNEQFF
TGTGCCAGCAGTGACCAAGGGGGGGTTAATGAGCAGTTCTTC
>TRBV7-2|NA|NA|TRBJ2-2
CASSSRRGNTGELFF
TGTGCCAGCAGCTCCCGGAGGGGGAACACCGGGGAGCTGTTTTTT
>TRBV29-1|NA|NA|TRBJ2-7
CSVEDPAGRYEQYF
TGCAGCGTTGAAGATCCGGCAGGGCGCTACGAGCAGTACTTC
>TRBV2|few|NA|TRBJ1-4
CASSEAGGLNEKLFF
TGTGCCAGCAGTGAAGCAGGGGGTCTCAATGAAAAACTGTTTTTT
>TRBV7-7|few|NA|TRBJ1-1
CASSLDQGTEAFF
TGTGCCAGCAGCTTAGATCAGGGGACTGAAGCTTTCTTT
>TRBV10-3|once|NA|TRBJ2-3
CAISESGDSTDTQYF
TGTGCCATCAGTGAGTCTGGAGATTCCACAGATACGCAGTATTTT
>TRBV7-2|few|NA|TRBJ1-2
CASSLVLGARGGTF
TGTGCCAGCAGCTTAGTACTCGGGGCTAGGGGGGGCACCTTC
>TRBV29-1|NA|NA|TRBJ1-1
CSASGELSTEAFF
TGCAGCGCCTCAGGGGAATTAAGCACTGAAGCTTTCTTT
>TRBV28|NA|TRBD1|TRBJ1-2
CASSPGTARANYGYTF
TGTGCCAGCAGTCCCGGGACAGCGAGAGCTAACTATGGCTACACCTTC
>TRBV28|NA|NA|TRBJ1-6
CATTRGGRNSPLHF
TGTGCCACCACGAGGGGGGGGAGAAATTCACCCCTCCACTTT
>TRBV5-1|NA|NA|TRBJ2-3
CASSLVQGRTDTQYF
TGCGCCAGCAGCTTGGTTCAGGGCCGCACAGATACGCAGTATTTT
>TRBV5-6|NA|TRBD1|TRBJ2-5
CASILMGRGLKETQYF
TGTGCCAGCATCCTGATGGGCAGGGGGCTTAAAGAGACCCAGTACTTC
>TRBV18|few|NA|TRBJ2-3
CASSPVGPALSGTQYF
TGTGCCAGCTCACCAGTGGGGCCCGCCCTCTCGGGTACGCAGTATTTT
>TRBV18|NA|NA|TRBJ2-5
CASSPPTGRETQYF
TGTGCCAGCTCACCACCGACAGGGAGGGAGACCCAGTACTTC
>TRBV28|NA|TRBD1|TRBJ1-2
CASSRQGSYGYTF
TGTGCCAGCAGCCGACAGGGTAGCTATGGCTACACCTTC
>TRBV6-5|NA|NA|TRBJ1-1
CASSANIMNTEAFF
TGTGCCAGCAGCGCTAATATCATGAACACTGAAGCTTTCTTT